This T cell receptor beta chain was retrieved from a study of CD8+ T cells in alopecia areata. Germline-derived CDR1 and CDR2 are ENHRY and SYGVKD. The CDR3 sequence is 16 residues long. Germline trimming cut 4 bases from V and 0 bases from J; bases unmatched to any gene: 9. Extracted RNA was reverse transcribed into cDNA, the sequencing template. Repertoires were generated with immunoSEQ multiplex PCR, while TCRdb's copy carries only in-frame clones and drops some. This sample yields under 70,000 clones, of which about 96% are seen a single time; roughly 24% belongs to the top ten. The gene calls are TRBV10-3 and TRBJ2-7, with 7 bases matching TRBD1. The sequence was collected from a human donor with alopecia areata. The source was CD8+ T cells sorted from blood, collected at week 0. The CDR3 DNA sequence: TGTGCCATCAGTGGTCGGACAGGTCGCACCTCCTACGAGCAGTACTTC. Its translation is CAISGRTGRTSYEQYF.